This T cell receptor (beta chain) was documented in a study of cytomegalovirus exposure and HLA in healthy donors. Findings and caveats of the study: Over 15,000 TCR beta sequences were associated with HLA alleles at 0.05 false discovery rate in a later analysis. Later analysis demonstrated an association between a missense DCLRE1C variant and TCR beta V- and J-gene trimming. Accurate prediction of most subjects' HLA-A and HLA-B alleles from TCR beta sequences was reported.

As to this clone: Antigen unknown.

Germline CDR1 SGHDN, CDR2 FVKESK. The CDR3 contains 13 residues. Trimming took off 1 base at V and 6 bases at J, with 9 bases between the two ends. 60 Vbeta and 13 Jbeta primers were used in PCR. Assay: immunoSEQ multiplex PCR; the TCRdb copy retains only in-frame clones and omits some. The table includes around 140,000 clones, roughly three fifths detected once. The source is a woman aged 40 to 50 in good health and CMV-seronegative. The sample was PBMCs. The V and J genes are TRBV14 and TRBJ1-1; D perhaps matches TRBD1 (5 bases). The CDR3 DNA reads TGTGCCAGCAGCCAAGGGGGCTGGTCTGAAGCTTTCTTT. Protein sequence: CASSQGGWSEAFF.